This TCR beta chain was identified during a study of human T cells and chemical hapten exposure. It was unfractionated whole blood from which total RNA was extracted. Trimming left V 9 bases short and J 5 bases short, with 13 bases between. This CDR3 has 12 residues. The germline V gene has CDR1 LNHDA and CDR2 SQIVND (reference sequence). Within the library, unique molecular identifiers were attached to each individual cDNA molecule. TCRdb itself ran the 5' RACE reads through MiXCR, one entry per CDR3 protein. The sample consists of some 150,000 distinct CDR3 sequences, about 4.3% of them appearing once. Ten or more counts support this clonotype.

This chain links TRBV19 with TRBJ1-2; the D is unclear. The TCR sequence derives from a female donor in good health. The CDR3 loop is CASHPSGYGYTF. The CDR3 region has the DNA TGTGCCAGCCATCCATCCGGGTATGGCTACACCTTC.